The T cell receptor (beta chain) described here comes from a study of graft-versus-host responses after intestinal transplantation (dated by TCRdb to the early 2020s). As for the study more broadly: Recipients received multivisceral, liver-intestinal, or isolated intestinal transplants. The cohort enrolled 24 intestinal transplant recipients including one retransplant, and a few patients lacking pretransplant specimens were excluded. Samples from a few later patients were sequenced in-house on an Illumina MiSeq with MiXCR processing rather than by the commercial service. Bulk TCR-beta CDR3 sequencing was used to track graft-versus-host and host-versus-graft alloreactive T cell clones in the graft, circulation and bone marrow after intestinal transplantation. Donor T cell macrochimerism was defined as a peak of at least 4% donor T cells among recipient peripheral blood mononuclear cells. Every recipient was given anti-thymocyte globulin induction, then maintenance tacrolimus and steroids for 2 to 4 years. Alloreactive clones were identified by sequencing pre-transplant mixed lymphocyte reaction products and comparing these products with unstimulated pre-transplant donor and recipient T cells.

Worth noting for this clone: This clone's antigen is unknown. The input lacks base qualities; no much larger clone sits a single base away.

The germline V gene (reference sequence) specifies LNHDA as CDR1 and SQIVND as CDR2. The cysteine opens and the phenylalanine closes a CDR3 of 15 amino acids. Of all the DNA, just the CDR3 is kept, 45 bases in frame from base 1. Here V drops 11 bases and J drops 4 bases, and the junction holds 14 bases not matched to any gene. Blood samples were collected up to 4 times in the first month after transplant and then at least monthly when available. The paper as a whole reports these results and caveats: GvH clones were detected in recipient bone marrow, and some appeared earlier in ileal mucosa or blood, consistent with an intestinal mucosal origin. The relatively low number and heterogeneity of intestinal transplant patients limited the conclusions. Early after transplant, peak levels of circulating GvH clones were found to be associated with declines in HvG clones. In the allografts of patients with donor T cell macrochimerism, GvH to HvG T cell clonal ratios were high.

Libraries came from the immunoSEQ multiplex PCR assay. For most patients, high-throughput TCR-beta CDR3 sequencing of genomic DNA was performed by Adaptive Biotechnologies. The study's own analysis went as follows. TCR sequencing data were retrieved from Adaptive's ImmunoSEQ software for 15 to 20 patients, whereas a few other patients were processed with MiXCR and VDJtools. Because the origin of CDR3 nucleotide sequences shared between donor and recipient could not be assigned, those sequences were removed. At least 2-fold expansion over unstimulated cells and a minimum CFSE-low frequency of 0.002% (template counts) or 0.001% (read counts) were required for clones to be classified as alloreactive. Mappable clones were those detected in sequenced pre-transplant spleen, lymph node, or MLR CFSE-low populations of the donor or recipient. The cumulative frequency of alloreactive clones was calculated as a percentage of all sequences, weighted by copy number. TCRdb holds this immuneACCESS table with in-frame rearrangements only. Some clones are missing; in checked studies, unresolved V genes explain under half, and the rest has no known cause. V and J calls and clone size are those listed in that table; D and trimming were worked out from the DNA. Across this sample there are 18,000 or so clones, with approximately 95% seen only once. Together, the top ten hold 0.65% to 0.85% of the sample.

Recombination connected TRBV19 to TRBJ2-4; 7 central bases correspond to TRBD1. The clonotype originates from a human patient who received an intestinal transplant, so some T cells may come from the graft donor. Sequencing was performed on PBMCs, taken 23 days after intestinal transplant. The DNA sequence is given as TGTGCCTCTCGGGCGACAGGGAATTTGAAAAACATTCAGTACTTC. The translation is CASRATGNLKNIQYF. The full variable domain, completed from the reference TRBV19 and TRBJ2-4 proteins outside the CDR3, reads DGGITQSPKYLFRKEGQNVTLSCEQNLNHDAMYWYRQDPGQGLRLIYYSQIVNDFQKGDIAEGYSVSREKKESFPLTVTSAQKNPTAFYLCASRATGNLKNIQYFGAGTRLSVL.